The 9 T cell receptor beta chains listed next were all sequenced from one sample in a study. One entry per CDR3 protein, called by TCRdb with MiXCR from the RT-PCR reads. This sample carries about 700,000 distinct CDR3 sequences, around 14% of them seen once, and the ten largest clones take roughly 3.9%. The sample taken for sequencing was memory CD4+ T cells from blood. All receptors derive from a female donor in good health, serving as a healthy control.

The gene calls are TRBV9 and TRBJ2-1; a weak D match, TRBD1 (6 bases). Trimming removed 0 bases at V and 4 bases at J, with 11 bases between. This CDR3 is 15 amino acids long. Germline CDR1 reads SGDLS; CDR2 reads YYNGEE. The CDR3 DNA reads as TGTGCCAGCAGCGTAGAGGGGGATTCTTACAATGAGCAGTTCTTC. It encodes CASSVEGDSYNEQFF.

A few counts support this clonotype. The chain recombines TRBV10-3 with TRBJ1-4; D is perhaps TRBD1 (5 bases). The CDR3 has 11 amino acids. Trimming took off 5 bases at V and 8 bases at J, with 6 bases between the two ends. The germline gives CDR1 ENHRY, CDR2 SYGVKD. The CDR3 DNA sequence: TGTGCCATCAGTTCAGGGGAAAAACTGTTTTTT. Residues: CAISSGEKLFF.

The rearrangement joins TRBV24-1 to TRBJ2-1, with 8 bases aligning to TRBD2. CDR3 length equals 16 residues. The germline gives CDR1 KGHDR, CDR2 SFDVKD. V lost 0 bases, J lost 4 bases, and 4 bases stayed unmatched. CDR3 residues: CATSDLRASGYNEQFF. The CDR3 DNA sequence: TGTGCCACCAGTGATTTGCGGGCTAGCGGGTACAATGAGCAGTTCTTC.

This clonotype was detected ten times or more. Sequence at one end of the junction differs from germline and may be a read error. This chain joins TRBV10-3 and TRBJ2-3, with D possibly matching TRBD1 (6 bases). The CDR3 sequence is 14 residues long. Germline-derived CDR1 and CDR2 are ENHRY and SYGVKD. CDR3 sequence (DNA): TGTGCCATCAGACCGGACAGAGGCACGGATACGCAGTATTTT. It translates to CAIRPDRGTDTQYF.

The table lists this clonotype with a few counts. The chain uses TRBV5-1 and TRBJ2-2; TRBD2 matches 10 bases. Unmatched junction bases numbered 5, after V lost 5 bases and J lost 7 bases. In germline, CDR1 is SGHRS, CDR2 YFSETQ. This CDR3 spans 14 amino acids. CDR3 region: CASSPSGSDGELFF. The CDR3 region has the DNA TGCGCCAGCAGTCCTAGCGGGAGTGACGGGGAGCTGTTTTTT.

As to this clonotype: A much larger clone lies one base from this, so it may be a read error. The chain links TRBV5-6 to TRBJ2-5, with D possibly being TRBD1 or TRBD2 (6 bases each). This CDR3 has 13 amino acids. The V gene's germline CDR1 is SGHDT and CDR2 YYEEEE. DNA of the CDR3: TGTGTCAGCAGCGCGGGACATCAAGAGACCCAGTACTTC. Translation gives CVSSAGHQETQYF.

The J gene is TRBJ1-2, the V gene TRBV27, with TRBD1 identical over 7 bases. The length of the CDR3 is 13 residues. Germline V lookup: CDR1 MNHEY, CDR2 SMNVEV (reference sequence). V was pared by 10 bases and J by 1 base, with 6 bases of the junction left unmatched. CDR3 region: CATRQGNNYGYTF. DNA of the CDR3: TGTGCCACCAGACAGGGAAATAACTATGGCTACACCTTC.

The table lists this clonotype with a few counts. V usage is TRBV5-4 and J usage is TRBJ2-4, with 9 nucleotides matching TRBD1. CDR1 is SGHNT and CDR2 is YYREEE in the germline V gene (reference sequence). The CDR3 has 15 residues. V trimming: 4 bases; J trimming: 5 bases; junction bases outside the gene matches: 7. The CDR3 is CASSPGDRDQNIQYF. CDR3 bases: TGTGCCAGCAGCCCGGGGGACAGGGACCAAAACATTCAGTACTTC.

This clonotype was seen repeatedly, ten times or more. DNA of the CDR3: TGCAGCGTGACAGGGAACTCCTACGAGCAGTACTTC. This codes for CSVTGNSYEQYF. The chain is built from TRBV29-1 and TRBJ2-7; 7 bases line up with TRBD1. Trimming removed 6 bases from V and 0 bases from J; junction bases left unmatched: 2. Germline loops: CDR1 SQVTM, CDR2 ANQGSEA. This CDR3 is 12 amino acids long.